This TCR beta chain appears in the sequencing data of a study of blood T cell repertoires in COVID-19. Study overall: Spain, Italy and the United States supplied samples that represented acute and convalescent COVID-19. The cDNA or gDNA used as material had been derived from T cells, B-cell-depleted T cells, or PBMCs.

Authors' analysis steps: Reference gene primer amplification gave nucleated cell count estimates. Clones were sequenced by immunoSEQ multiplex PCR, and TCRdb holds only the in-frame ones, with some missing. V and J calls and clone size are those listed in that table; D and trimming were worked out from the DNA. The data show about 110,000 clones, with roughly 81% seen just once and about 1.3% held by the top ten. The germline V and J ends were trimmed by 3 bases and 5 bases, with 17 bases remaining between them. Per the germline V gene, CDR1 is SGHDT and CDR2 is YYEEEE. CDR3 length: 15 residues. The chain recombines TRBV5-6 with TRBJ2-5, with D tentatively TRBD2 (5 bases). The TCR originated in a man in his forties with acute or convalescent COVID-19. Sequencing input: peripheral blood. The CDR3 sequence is CASSSGIARDETQYF. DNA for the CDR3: TGTGCCAGCAGCTCCGGGATAGCAAGGGATGAGACCCAGTACTTC.